The clone carrying this TCR beta chain was observed a few times. No antigen is known for it. Treatment specified: PENTA 11 planned treatment interruption arm or continuous ART arm. Sorting from thawed PBMCs isolated memory CD8+ CD45RO+ CD45RA- T cells. The data are from a study of HIV-infected children after antiretroviral therapy interruption. Study as a whole: Weeks 0, 12, interruption end (24 or 48), and about 3 years post-study gave interruption-arm samples. Weeks 0, 48 and 150 were sampled under continuous treatment. Points from the study as a whole: Naive CD4+ sequences overlapped less between time points once interruption began.

The germline V gene has CDR1 SGDLS and CDR2 YYNGEE. Trimming took off 6 bases at V and 4 bases at J, with 7 bases between the two ends. The CDR3 covers 12 residues. The TCR library was built from RNA with a 3' RACE protocol and unique molecular identifiers. MiXCR, run by TCRdb on the 3' RACE reads, gives a single entry per CDR3 protein. The sample yields about 7,000 distinct CDR3 sequences, roughly 15% seen once. Specimen: CD45RO+ CD8+ T cells from PBMCs, pooled from several time points, collected from a donor given antiretroviral therapy, either interrupted or continuous. Specified subset: memory CD8+ CD45RO+ CD45RA- T cells. This clonotype was obtained from a pool of human donors with HIV. The J gene is TRBJ2-2, the V gene TRBV9; TRBD2 might be the D (5 bases). The CDR3 is CASIGLTGELFF. Written as DNA, the CDR3 is TGTGCCAGCATAGGACTCACCGGGGAGCTGTTTTTT.